These 5 T cell receptor beta chains came from one sample sequenced in a study of cytomegalovirus exposure and HLA in healthy donors. Both 60 Vbeta primers and 13 Jbeta primers went into the PCR. The protocol was immunoSEQ multiplex PCR, while the TCRdb copy is restricted to in-frame clones and leaves out a portion. The data contain about 160,000 clones, about three quarters of them seen just once; the ten biggest clones take up approximately 3%. Source material: PBMCs. The source is a woman between 25 and 40 years old in good health and CMV-seronegative.

V usage is TRBV5-5 and J usage is TRBJ1-1; 7 nucleotides line up with TRBD1. The CDR3 spans 15 residues. The V and J ends lost 2 bases and 0 bases, in that order; junction bases with no gene match: 4. Germline CDR1 SGHKS, CDR2 YYEKEE (reference sequence). CDR3 amino acids: CASSLDGQVNTEAFF. CDR3 bases: TGTGCCAGCAGCTTAGATGGACAGGTGAACACTGAAGCTTTCTTT.

The genes are TRBV6-6 and TRBJ1-2; D gene unclear. Trimming stripped 6 bases from V and 3 bases from J, with 14 bases between. Germline assignment: CDR1 MNHNY and CDR2 SVGAGI (reference sequence). The CDR3 has 14 amino acids. The CDR3: CASSYLGNDYGYTF. Written as DNA, the CDR3 is TGTGCCAGCAGCTACCTAGGTAATGACTATGGCTACACCTTC.

The rearrangement joins TRBV2 to TRBJ2-5, with 7 bases identical to TRBD2. Per the germline V gene, CDR1 is SNHLY and CDR2 is FYNNEI. The CDR3 is 16 amino acids. After removal of 7 bases from V and 4 bases from J, the junction contained 15 bases not matched to a gene. CDR3 coding DNA: TGTGCCAGCAAAGAGGGAAGGAGAGGCGGGGGAGAGACCCAGTACTTC. Protein: CASKEGRRGGGETQYF.

This clone was seen only once. CDR3 sequence reads: CLSAINYGYTF. The CDR3 region has the DNA TGTCTCTCTGCGATTAACTATGGCTACACCTTC. The rearrangement links TRBV30 to TRBJ1-2; unclear D gene. Germline CDR1 and CDR2: GTSNPN and SVGIG (reference sequence). The CDR3 sequence is 11 residues long.

The chain combines TRBV5-1 with TRBJ2-2, with D possibly matching TRBD2 (5 bases). Per the germline V gene, CDR1 is SGHRS and CDR2 is YFSETQ. This CDR3 region has 14 residues. Deletions cut 7 bases from V and 3 bases from J, with 13 bases between. The CDR3 sequence: CASAQEDYTGELFF. CDR3 coding DNA: TGCGCCAGCGCTCAGGAGGACTACACCGGGGAGCTGTTTTTT.